Listed here are 6 T cell receptor beta chains from one sample, sequenced in a study of blood T cell repertoires in COVID-19. Some clones are missing from TCRdb's copy, which holds only in-frame ones; the method was immunoSEQ multiplex PCR. The table lists around 300,000 clones, 89% of them singletons, with roughly 0.96% in the top ten. The sequenced sample was peripheral blood. The origin of the receptors is a woman aged 40-49 years who had recovered from COVID-19.

The V call is TRBV28, the J call TRBJ1-6; D is unclear. Trimming removed 3 bases from V and 5 bases from J, with 11 bases in between. Germline V gene sequence: CDR1 MDHEN, CDR2 SYDVKM. This CDR3 region has 15 residues. CDR3 sequence reads: CASSLADGDNSPLHF. Written as DNA, the CDR3 is TGTGCCAGCAGTTTGGCAGACGGGGATAATTCACCCCTCCACTTT. Together with reference TRBV28 and TRBJ1-6, the CDR3 gives the full variable domain: DVKVTQSSRYLVKRTGEKVFLECVQDMDHENMFWYRQDPGLGLRLIYFSYDVKMKEKGDIPEGYSVSREKKERFSLILESASTNQTSMYLCASSLADGDNSPLHFGNGTRLTVT.

V gene TRBV15 combines with J gene TRBJ2-5; 10 bases are shared with TRBD2. The germline V gene has CDR1 LNHNV and CDR2 YYDKDF (reference sequence). The J segment lost 5 bases and the V segment lost 3 bases, leaving 3 bases of the junction unmatched. The CDR3 contains 14 residues. CDR3 residues: CATSRTSGRETQYF. CDR3 nucleotide sequence: TGTGCCACCAGCAGGACTAGCGGGCGGGAGACCCAGTACTTC.

The CDR3 is CASIREQTYEQYF. In DNA form, the CDR3 reads TGTGCCAGCATACGGGAACAGACCTACGAGCAGTACTTC. This chain connects TRBV6-5 to TRBJ2-7; TRBD2 is a possible D gene (5 bases). The CDR3 has 13 residues. The ends were cut back, 7 bases at V and 2 bases at J, with 12 bases in the middle. The germline gives CDR1 MNHEY, CDR2 SVGAGI.

V and J are TRBV5-1 and TRBJ2-7; 9 nucleotides agree with TRBD1. The CDR3 is 17 residues long. Germline CDR1 reads SGHRS; CDR2 reads YFSETQ. J was trimmed by 9 bases and V by 0 bases; bases with no gene match: 16. Written as DNA, the CDR3 is TGCGCCAGCAGCTTGGAGGGTACCCGGGACAGGGTGTATGGGCAGTACTTC. Translating it yields CASSLEGTRDRVYGQYF.

This clone has only a few counts. The V and J genes are TRBV7-9 and TRBJ2-7; 7 nucleotides match TRBD2. J gave up 2 bases and V 8 bases, and 3 bases lay outside the gene matches. Germline CDR1 reads SEHNR; CDR2 reads FQNEAQ (reference sequence). The CDR3 is made up of 12 amino acids. The CDR3 DNA reads as TGTGCCAGCTGGGGGGGGACCTACGAGCAGTACTTC. It encodes CASWGGTYEQYF.

The chain couples TRBV28 to TRBJ2-3; D ambiguous. Between the trimmed V and J ends, which lost 10 bases and 1 base, there was a span of 12 bases. This CDR3 is built from 13 residues. CDR1 and CDR2 from the germline V gene are MDHEN and SYDVKM. This CDR3 is CATTTYRTDTQYF. CDR3 nucleotides: TGTGCCACCACGACTTACCGCACAGATACGCAGTATTTT.